Here is one T cell receptor (beta chain) with its context. The data derive from a study of cytomegalovirus exposure and HLA in healthy donors. The CDR3 is made up of 10 amino acids. V was pared by 3 bases and J by 7 bases, with 4 bases between. CDR1 and CDR2 from the germline V gene are DFQATT and SNEGSKA (reference sequence). TCRdb's table, derived via immunoSEQ multiplex PCR, lists solely in-frame clones and lacks some. Among around 86,000 clones listed, approximately 95% were seen once. Specimen: PBMCs. The sequence was collected from a woman under 40 in good health and CMV-seropositive. This chain uses TRBV20-1 with TRBJ2-1; no clear D gene. CDR3 coding DNA: TGCAGTGCTAGTGAGAATGAGCAGTTCTTC. Residues: CSASENEQFF.